This entry lists 17 T cell receptor beta chains sequenced from one sample in a study of blood T cell repertoires in COVID-19. Data came from immunoSEQ multiplex PCR; TCRdb stores just in-frame clones and leaves some out. The sample has around 300,000 clones, roughly nine tenths seen once. The sample consisted of PBMCs or T cells enriched from blood (not recorded which). The origin of the receptors is a young woman who had recovered from COVID-19.

This sequence joins TRBV5-1 and TRBJ2-5; D unresolved. Trimming shortened V by 2 bases and J by 1 base, and 9 bases separated the two germline ends. Germline assignment: CDR1 SGHRS and CDR2 YFSETQ. The CDR3 runs 14 residues. CDR3 nucleotides: TGCGCCAGCAGCTTTGTGACACCCCAAGAGACCCAGTACTTC. It is translated as CASSFVTPQETQYF. Full variable domain (missing parts from reference TRBV5-1 and TRBJ2-5): KAGVTQTPRYLIKTRGQQVTLSCSPISGHRSVSWYQQTPGQGLQFLFEYFSETQRNKGNFPGRFSGRQFSNSRSEMNVSTLELGDSALYLCASSFVTPQETQYFGPGTRLLVL.

The chain employs TRBV7-2 and TRBJ1-1; 11 nucleotides line up with TRBD1. This CDR3 contains 15 residues. Germline V lookup: CDR1 SGHTA, CDR2 FQGNSA. V shed 9 bases and J 1 base; nucleotides not matched to a gene: 7. The chain's CDR3 is CASKRTGGENTEAFF. The CDR3, as DNA: TGTGCCAGTAAACGGACAGGGGGCGAGAACACTGAAGCTTTCTTT.

The chain links TRBV11-3 to TRBJ2-1, with TRBD1 identical over 9 bases. The CDR3 contains 16 residues. Germline V CDR1 and CDR2: SGHNT, YENEEA. V dropped 5 bases and J dropped 7; count of bases not matched to a gene: 12. The CDR3 DNA sequence: TGTGCCAGCAGCCCACAGGGGGCTTCCCTTTATAATGAGCAGTTCTTC. It codes for CASSPQGASLYNEQFF.

This sequence joins TRBV28 and TRBJ1-1; 7 positions agree with TRBD1. CDR1 is MDHEN and CDR2 is SYDVKM in the germline V gene. The CDR3 contains 16 residues. The V and J ends lost 5 bases and 5 bases, in that order; junction bases with no gene match: 14. This CDR3 is CASSPPPAGGKTEAFF. The CDR3 DNA is TGTGCCAGCAGTCCGCCGCCGGCAGGGGGTAAGACTGAAGCTTTCTTT.

The rearrangement links TRBV4-1 to TRBJ1-4, with TRBD1 as a possible D gene (6 bases). This CDR3 spans 16 amino acids. Germline-derived CDR1 and CDR2 are MGHRA and YSYEKL. Trimming took 1 base from V and 0 from J, leaving 9 bases between them. The CDR3 region has the DNA TGCGCCAGCAGCCAAGGGACAGCTGCAACTAATGAAAAACTGTTTTTT. It codes for CASSQGTAATNEKLFF.

This clone was seen once. J is TRBJ1-2 and V is TRBV5-1; TRBD1 matches 8 bases. CDR1 and CDR2 (germline): SGHRS, YFSETQ. V was clipped by 4 bases and J by 0 bases; unmatched bases: 5. The CDR3 has 15 residues. DNA of the CDR3: TGCGCCAGCAGCAGATTGACAGGGGCTAACTATGGCTACACCTTC. Its protein product is CASSRLTGANYGYTF.

The chain links TRBV10-3 to TRBJ1-5; no firm D call. V was clipped by 8 bases and J by 3 bases, with 5 bases between them. CDR3 length: 11 amino acids. Germline V gene sequence: CDR1 ENHRY, CDR2 SYGVKD. CDR3 loop: CAIGLNQPQHF. The DNA of the CDR3 is TGTGCCATCGGACTCAATCAGCCCCAGCATTTT.

The chain has TRBV30 and TRBJ2-7; tentatively, D is TRBD1 (6 bases). V lost 4 bases, J lost 2 bases, and 12 bases lay in between. The germline gives CDR1 GTSNPN, CDR2 SVGIG (reference sequence). This CDR3 spans 13 amino acids. As DNA, the CDR3 is TGTGCCTGGAACCCAGACAGGACCTACGAGCAGTACTTC. Amino acid sequence: CAWNPDRTYEQYF. Filled out from reference TRBV30 and TRBJ2-7, the complete variable domain reads SQTIHQWPATLVQPVGSPLSLECTVEGTSNPNLYWYRQAAGRGLQLLFYSVGIGQISSEVPQNLSASRPQDRQFILSSKKLLLSDSGFYLCAWNPDRTYEQYFGPGTRLTVT.

This clone has just one count. The chain links TRBV2 to TRBJ1-4, with D unresolved. CDR1 and CDR2 from the germline V gene are SNHLY and FYNNEI. The length of the CDR3 is 14 residues. V lost 6 bases to trimming and J lost 7 bases, with 15 bases between them. The CDR3 region is CASRKEGVIEKLFF. DNA for the CDR3: TGTGCCAGCAGGAAGGAGGGAGTTATTGAAAAACTGTTTTTT.

The chain has TRBV6-5 and TRBJ2-7; perhaps TRBD1 as D (6 bases). Per the germline V gene, CDR1 is MNHEY and CDR2 is SVGAGI. The germline V and J ends were trimmed by 4 bases and 0 bases, with 16 bases remaining between them. CDR3 length: 16 residues. As DNA, the CDR3 is TGTGCCAGCAGTTCCTTGGGGGCTGATTACTCCTACGAGCAGTACTTC. It codes for CASSSLGADYSYEQYF.

The genes are TRBV2 and TRBJ1-6; D might be TRBD1 (5 bases). V lost 1 base and J lost 0, with 13 bases in between. CDR1 is SNHLY and CDR2 is FYNNEI in the germline V gene. CDR3 length: 18 amino acids. CDR3 bases: TGTGCCAGCAGTGAAGTAGCAGGGTCGAGCTCCTATAATTCACCCCTCCACTTT. It encodes CASSEVAGSSSYNSPLHF.

The chain has TRBV5-1 and TRBJ1-6; unclear D gene. In germline, CDR1 is SGHRS, CDR2 YFSETQ. There are 16 residues in the CDR3. V was cut by 1 base and J by 3 bases, with 11 bases left in between. The CDR3 protein is CASSLRERFYNSPLHF. CDR3 DNA: TGCGCCAGCAGCTTGCGGGAAAGATTCTATAATTCACCCCTCCACTTT.

The rearrangement joins TRBV12-3 or TRBV12-4 to TRBJ1-2; TRBD1 matches 8 bases. V dropped 6 bases and J dropped 4; count of bases not matched to a gene: 4. This CDR3 is built from 13 residues. The CDR3 is CASRYGTGYGYTF. The DNA for the CDR3 is TGTGCCAGCAGGTACGGGACAGGCTATGGCTACACCTTC.

This chain connects TRBV5-1 to TRBJ1-2, with D possibly being TRBD1 (5 bases). The CDR3 has 16 amino acids. Per germline, CDR1 SGHRS and CDR2 YFSETQ. The V gene lost 0 bases and the J gene lost 4 bases, with 16 bases spanning the gap. CDR3 in amino acids: CASSLGSGEFGYGYTF. For the CDR3, the DNA is TGCGCCAGCAGCTTGGGTTCGGGGGAATTTGGCTATGGCTACACCTTC.

This chain uses TRBV3-1 (or the pseudogene TRBV3-2) with TRBJ2-6; 7 bases map to TRBD1. V shed 3 bases and J 2 bases; nucleotides not matched to a gene: 1. The CDR3 has 15 residues. Germline CDR1 is LGHDT and CDR2 is YNNKEL (reference sequence). CDR3 sequence (DNA): TGTGCCAGCAGCCAGACAGGGACTGGGGCCAACGTCCTGACTTTC. This gives the protein CASSQTGTGANVLTF.

The chain is built from TRBV12-3 or TRBV12-4 and TRBJ1-2, with a tentative D call TRBD1 (6 bases). V was trimmed by 2 bases and J by 13 bases, leaving 17 bases between them. The CDR3 loop spans 13 amino acids. CDR3 coding DNA: TGTGCCAGCAGTTTAAGATTCCAGGGGTCTTGCACCTTC. Protein sequence: CASSLRFQGSCTF.

The chain carries TRBV5-1 and TRBJ1-2; D is perhaps TRBD1 (5 bases). With 4 bases removed from V and 7 bases from J, the gap between germline ends came to 14 bases. Germline-derived CDR1 and CDR2 are SGHRS and YFSETQ. The CDR3 contains 13 residues. CDR3 amino acids: CASSPDSRGGYTF. The CDR3 DNA reads TGCGCCAGCAGCCCAGACAGTCGCGGTGGCTACACCTTC.